This T cell receptor (beta chain) is drawn from a study of CD8 T cells in ankylosing spondylitis. The TCR beta libraries were generated through quantitative 5'-RACE incorporating molecular barcodes. TCRdb re-called the 5' RACE reads through MiXCR, storing one row per CDR3 protein. This sample has around 130,000 distinct CDR3 sequences, with roughly a tenth found just once. Germline CDR1 ENHRY, CDR2 SYGVKD. The CDR3 runs 13 residues. Trimming took 0 bases from V and 14 from J, leaving 15 bases between them. The sequence was obtained from a male donor with ankylosing spondylitis or in good health (not recorded which). This chain connects TRBV10-3 to TRBJ2-3; TRBD1 might be the D (6 bases). The sample taken for sequencing was blood, either unsorted or a sorted T cell fraction (not recorded which). Written as DNA, the CDR3 is TGTGCCATCAGTGAGTCGGAGGACAGTCGTTTGTATTTT. Its protein is CAISESEDSRLYF.